Each of the 23 T cell receptor beta chains below was sequenced from the same sample in a study of regulatory T cells in long-lasting Graves disease. TCR beta libraries were built with iRepertoire HTBI primers and Arm-PCR of CDR3 regions. From the multiplex PCR reads, TCRdb called clonotypes with MiXCR, one entry per CDR3 protein. Among 300,000 to 500,000 distinct CDR3 sequences listed, roughly 20% were seen once. Time point indicated: persistent/refractory GD, antithyroid drugs over 5 years with positive TRAb. RNA isolated from PBMCs was used to make the TCR library. The sequenced sample was peripheral blood mononuclear cells (PBMCs), obtained when the disease was refractory, from a patient treated with antithyroid drugs. Receptor source: a female donor with Graves disease.

V usage is TRBV18 and J usage is TRBJ1-5; 7 bases map to TRBD1. Germline V gives CDR1 KGHSH, CDR2 LQKENI. Trimming at V came to 4 bases and at J to 7 bases, leaving 10 bases not matched to a gene. The CDR3 contains 15 residues. The CDR3 loop is CASSQDRVAGQPQHF. DNA for the CDR3: TGTGCCAGCTCACAAGACAGGGTGGCGGGCCAGCCCCAGCATTTT.

This clonotype has ten or more counts. The chain employs TRBV28 and TRBJ2-5; D possibly corresponds to TRBD1 (5 bases). Germline CDR1 is MDHEN and CDR2 is SYDVKM. The CDR3 runs 13 residues. Trimming removed 4 bases from V and 4 bases from J, with 10 bases in between. The CDR3 loop is CASSYQGGETQYF. In DNA form, the CDR3 reads TGTGCCAGCAGTTACCAGGGCGGAGAGACCCAGTACTTC.

Concerning this clonotype itself: Possible read error: a much larger clone is one base away. The CDR3 carries no conserved terminal phenylalanine or tryptophan, so it likely arises from a read error. The rearrangement links TRBV20-1 to TRBJ2-5; 9 bases match TRBD2. Trimming at V came to 1 base and at J to 0 bases, leaving 6 bases not matched to a gene. This CDR3 comprises 16 residues. Germline CDR1 reads DFQATT; CDR2 reads SNEGSKA (reference sequence). CDR3 region: CSARAVSGRNQETQYL. The CDR3 DNA is TGCAGTGCTAGAGCGGTCAGCGGGAGGAACCAAGAGACCCAGTACCTC.

V usage is TRBV7-2 and J usage is TRBJ2-7, with 7 bases matching TRBD2. This CDR3 comprises 15 residues. V shed 1 base, J shed 3 bases, and the junction held 6 bases outside the gene matches. Germline V CDR1 and CDR2: SGHTA, FQGNSA. CDR3 nucleotides: TGTGCCAGCAGCTTAGTCTCAGGACTAGACTACGAGCAGTACTTC. Its translation: CASSLVSGLDYEQYF. Full variable domain (missing parts from reference TRBV7-2 and TRBJ2-7): GAGVSQSPSNKVTEKGKDVELRCDPISGHTALYWYRQSLGQGLEFLIYFQGNSAPDKSGLPSDRFSAERTGGSVSTLTIQRTQQEDSAVYLCASSLVSGLDYEQYFGPGTRLTVT.

This clonotype was counted at least ten times. This CDR3 is CASSLFHYEQYF. As DNA, the CDR3 is TGTGCCAGCAGCTTGTTTCACTACGAGCAGTACTTC. The V call is TRBV5-8, the J call TRBJ2-7; D call uncertain. The CDR3 contains 12 residues. Germline V gene lookup returns CDR1 SGHTS and CDR2 YDEGEE. Between the trimmed V and J ends, which lost 1 base and 3 bases, there was a span of 5 bases. Full variable domain (rest looked up from reference TRBV5-8 and TRBJ2-7): EAGVTQSPTHLIKTRGQQATLRCSPISGHTSVYWYQQALGLGLQFLLWYDEGEERNRGNFPPRFSGRQFPNYSSELNVNALELEDSALYLCASSLFHYEQYFGPGTRLTVT.

This clonotype has a count of ten or more. The CDR3 reads CASTYRVGAGPEETQYF. The DNA for the CDR3 is TGTGCCAGCACCTACCGGGTGGGGGCAGGGCCCGAAGAGACCCAGTACTTC. This sequence joins TRBV12-3 or TRBV12-4 and TRBJ2-5; D perhaps matches TRBD1 (6 bases). This CDR3 comprises 17 residues. V shed 7 bases and J shed 3 bases, with 24 bases lying between them.

This clonotype has a handful of counts. The chain combines TRBV18 with TRBJ2-3; 11 bases agree with TRBD2. J was trimmed by 0 bases and V by 6 bases; bases with no gene match: 5. The CDR3 totals 16 residues. From germline, CDR1 is KGHSH and CDR2 LQKENI. In DNA, the CDR3 is TGTGCCAGCTCGTACTTAGCGGGAGGGAGCACAGATACGCAGTATTTT. As protein: CASSYLAGGSTDTQYF.

The sample holds a few counts of this clonotype. CDR3 in amino acids: CASSSGQGETEAFF. CDR3 coding DNA: TGTGCCAGCAGTTCGGGACAGGGGGAAACTGAAGCTTTCTTT. The rearrangement uses TRBV28 and TRBJ1-1; 11 bases map to TRBD1. The J segment lost 5 bases and the V segment lost 4 bases, leaving 3 bases of the junction unmatched. Germline lookup yields CDR1 MDHEN and CDR2 SYDVKM. The CDR3 covers 14 residues.

This clonotype was detected many times. The V and J genes are TRBV20-1 and TRBJ2-5; 9 bases are a match to TRBD1. Looked up from germline, CDR1 is DFQATT and CDR2 is SNEGSKA (reference sequence). J lost 5 bases, V lost 5 bases, and 9 bases had no gene match. The CDR3 contains 14 residues. The CDR3 nucleotides read TGCAGTGCTGCCGGGACAGGGTCGTTTGAGACCCAGTACTTC. This encodes CSAAGTGSFETQYF.

This clonotype was detected only a few times. The rearrangement links TRBV15 to TRBJ2-7; 8 nucleotides agree with TRBD1. Germline loops: CDR1 LNHNV, CDR2 YYDKDF (reference sequence). The CDR3 contains 15 residues. The V gene end was trimmed by 0 bases and the J gene end by 3 bases; junction bases not matched to a gene: 4. The CDR3 sequence is CATSREGTGVYEQYF. CDR3 DNA sequence: TGTGCCACCAGCAGAGAAGGGACAGGTGTCTACGAGCAGTACTTC.

The V and J genes are TRBV2 and TRBJ2-3; no clear D gene. The CDR3 is 11 amino acids. Germline lookup yields CDR1 SNHLY and CDR2 FYNNEI. V lost 4 bases and J lost 5, with 4 bases in between. Here the CDR3 reads CASSVLDTQYF. The CDR3 DNA reads TGTGCCAGCAGTGTCTTAGATACGCAGTATTTT.

This chain links TRBV13 with TRBJ2-1, with no clear D. This CDR3 is built from 12 residues. The germline V gene has CDR1 PRHDT and CDR2 FYEKMQ (reference sequence). V lost 2 bases, J lost 10 bases, and 9 bases lay in between. As DNA, the CDR3 is TGTGCCAGCAGCTTACAGCAAGGGGAGCAGTTCTTC. Its translation: CASSLQQGEQFF.

The genes are TRBV29-1 and TRBJ2-1; D possibly corresponds to TRBD1 (6 bases). The germline CDR1 and CDR2 sequences are SQVTM and ANQGSEA. The CDR3 extends over 11 amino acids. V lost 7 bases and J 4 bases, leaving 8 bases between the germline ends. The CDR3 region is CSARGYNEQFF. The CDR3 DNA reads TGCAGCGCCAGGGGTTACAATGAGCAGTTCTTC.

This clonotype was seen repeatedly, ten times or more. The rearrangement links TRBV12-3 or TRBV12-4 to TRBJ1-2; no clear D gene. The CDR3 is made up of 13 amino acids. With 4 bases removed from V and 7 bases from J, the gap between germline ends came to 13 bases. CDR3 nucleotide sequence: TGTGCCAGCAGTTCTCTGGCGGCGGGTGGCTACACCTTC. Its translation is CASSSLAAGGYTF.

This clonotype has ten or more counts. The genes are TRBV5-1 and TRBJ2-6; TRBD1 might be the D (6 bases). Trimming removed 3 bases from V and 1 base from J, with 11 bases in between. The germline gives CDR1 SGHRS, CDR2 YFSETQ. CDR3 length equals 16 residues. Written as DNA, the CDR3 is TGCGCCAGCAGCTGGTCAGGGGTTTCTGGGGCCAACGTCCTGACTTTC. It encodes CASSWSGVSGANVLTF.

This clonotype has a count of ten or more. The chain recombines TRBV28 with TRBJ1-2; 8 nucleotides match TRBD1. CDR3 length: 16 amino acids. With 2 bases clipped from V and 8 bases from J, the junction kept 13 bases outside the gene matches. The germline CDR1 and CDR2 sequences are MDHEN and SYDVKM. The CDR3 nucleotides read TGTGCCAGCAGTTTACCCCCGGGACAGGTATTGAAGGGCTACACCTTC. Its translation is CASSLPPGQVLKGYTF.

This clonotype has a handful of counts. The genes are TRBV6-2 or TRBV6-3 and TRBJ1-1; tentative D call: TRBD1 (6 bases). Trimming pared 2 bases from V and 4 bases from J, leaving 11 bases between. CDR3 size: 14 residues. The germline CDR1 and CDR2 sequences are MNHEY and SVGEGT. CDR3 coding DNA: TGTGCCAGCAGTTACCGCGGGGGCGGCACTGAAGCTTTCTTT. It codes for CASSYRGGGTEAFF.

This clonotype was seen at least ten times. The genes are TRBV28 and TRBJ1-2; 8 bases align to TRBD1. The germline V gene encodes CDR1 MDHEN and CDR2 SYDVKM. The CDR3 loop spans 13 amino acids. Unmatched junction bases numbered 7, after V lost 8 bases and J lost 5 bases. The CDR3 loop reads CASRQGQVYGYTF. DNA of the CDR3: TGTGCCAGCCGGCAGGGACAGGTTTATGGCTACACCTTC.

At least ten counts were recorded for this clonotype. This chain joins TRBV7-9 and TRBJ2-1; D remains unclear. V shed 1 base and J shed 10 bases, with 8 bases lying between them. The length of the CDR3 is 12 residues. The germline V gene encodes CDR1 SEHNR and CDR2 FQNEAQ (reference sequence). CDR3 loop: CASSLGTPEQFF. In nucleotides, the CDR3 is TGTGCCAGCAGCTTAGGTACTCCGGAGCAGTTCTTC.

The gene calls are TRBV7-9 and TRBJ1-2; 7 bases match TRBD1. Trimming took 3 bases from V and 7 from J; bases not matched to a gene: 11. The germline gives CDR1 SEHNR, CDR2 FQNEAQ (reference sequence). The CDR3 loop spans 15 amino acids. CDR3 sequence reads: CASSFPLTGMSGYTF. The CDR3 coding sequence is TGTGCCAGCAGCTTCCCCTTGACAGGGATGAGTGGCTACACCTTC.

For this clonotype: This may be a read error, as it is one base from a much larger clone. The chain uses TRBV2 and TRBJ2-7, with TRBD1 matching 7 bases. CDR3 length: 15 amino acids. Per the germline V gene, CDR1 is SNHLY and CDR2 is FYNNEI. As DNA, the CDR3 is TGTGCCAGCAGTGATCCCGGACAGGTGGCGTACGGGCAGTACTTC. It translates to CASSDPGQVAYGQYF.

This clonotype was counted ten times or more. This chain links TRBV5-4 with TRBJ1-1; D unresolved. The length of the CDR3 is 14 residues. Germline CDR1 and CDR2: SGHNT and YYREEE (reference sequence). The V end lost 5 bases, the J end lost 0 bases, and 11 bases lay between the germline ends. The CDR3 region has the DNA TGTGCCAGCAGGACCGAGCTCATGAACACTGAAGCTTTCTTT. Translation: CASRTELMNTEAFF.

In the case of this clonotype: This may arise from a read error, as a much more abundant clone is one base away. The chain joins TRBV28 to TRBJ2-7; 10 bases are a match to TRBD1. Germline values: CDR1 MDHEN, CDR2 SYDVKM. CDR3 length equals 14 residues. The CDR3 protein is CAGRDRGGSDEQYF. In DNA, the CDR3 is TGTGCCGGCAGGGACAGGGGCGGGAGCGACGAGCAGTACTTC.